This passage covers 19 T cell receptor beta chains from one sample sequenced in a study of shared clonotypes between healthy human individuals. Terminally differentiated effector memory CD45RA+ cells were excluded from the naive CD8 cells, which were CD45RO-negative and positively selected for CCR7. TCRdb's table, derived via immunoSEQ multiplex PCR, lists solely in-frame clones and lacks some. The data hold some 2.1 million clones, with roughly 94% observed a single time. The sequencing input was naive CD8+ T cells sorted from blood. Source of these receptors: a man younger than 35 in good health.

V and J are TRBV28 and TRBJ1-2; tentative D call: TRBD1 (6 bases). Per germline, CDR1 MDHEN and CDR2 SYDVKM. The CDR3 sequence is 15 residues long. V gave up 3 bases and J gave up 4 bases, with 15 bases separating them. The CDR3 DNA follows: TGTGCCAGCAGTTTTCCGAGAGGGGGGTTCTATGGCTACACCTTC. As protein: CASSFPRGGFYGYTF.

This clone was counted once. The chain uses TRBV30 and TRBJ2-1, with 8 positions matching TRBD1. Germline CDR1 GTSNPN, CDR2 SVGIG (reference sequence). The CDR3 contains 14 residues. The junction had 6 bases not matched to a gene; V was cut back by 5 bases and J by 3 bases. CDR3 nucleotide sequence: TGTGCCTGGTACTCTGGACAGGGCTACAATGAGCAGTTCTTC. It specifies CAWYSGQGYNEQFF.

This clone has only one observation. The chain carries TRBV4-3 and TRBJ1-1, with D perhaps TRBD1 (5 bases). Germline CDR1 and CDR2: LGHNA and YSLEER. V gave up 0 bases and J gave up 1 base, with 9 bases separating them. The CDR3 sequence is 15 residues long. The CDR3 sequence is CASSQEWGTNTEAFF. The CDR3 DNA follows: TGCGCCAGCAGCCAAGAATGGGGGACGAACACTGAAGCTTTCTTT.

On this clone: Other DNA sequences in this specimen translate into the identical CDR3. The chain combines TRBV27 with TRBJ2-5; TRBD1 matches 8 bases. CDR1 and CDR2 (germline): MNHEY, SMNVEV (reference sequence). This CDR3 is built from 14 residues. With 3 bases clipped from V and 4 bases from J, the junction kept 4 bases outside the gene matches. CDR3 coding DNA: TGTGCCAGCAGTTTCACAGGGGGTTTAGAGACCCAGTACTTC. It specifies CASSFTGGLETQYF.

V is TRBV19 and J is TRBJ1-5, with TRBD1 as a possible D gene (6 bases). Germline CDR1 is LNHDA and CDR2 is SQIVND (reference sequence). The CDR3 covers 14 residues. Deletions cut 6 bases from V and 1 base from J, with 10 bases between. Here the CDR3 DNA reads TGTGCCAGTAGGGCAGGGGAAAGCAATCAGCCCCAGCATTTT. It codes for CASRAGESNQPQHF.

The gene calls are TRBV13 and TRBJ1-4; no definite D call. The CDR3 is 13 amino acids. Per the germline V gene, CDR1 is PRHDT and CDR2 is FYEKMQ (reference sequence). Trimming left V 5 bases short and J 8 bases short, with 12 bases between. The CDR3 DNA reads TGTGCCAGCAGCCGGGCCTCAGAGGAAAAACTGTTTTTT. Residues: CASSRASEEKLFF.

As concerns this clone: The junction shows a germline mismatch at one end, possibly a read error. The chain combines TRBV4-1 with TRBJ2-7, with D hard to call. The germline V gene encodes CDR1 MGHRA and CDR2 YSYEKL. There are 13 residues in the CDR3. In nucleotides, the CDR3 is TGCGCCAGCAGCCAAGATCCCCAGCAGGAGAGTAACTTC. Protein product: CASSQDPQQESNF.

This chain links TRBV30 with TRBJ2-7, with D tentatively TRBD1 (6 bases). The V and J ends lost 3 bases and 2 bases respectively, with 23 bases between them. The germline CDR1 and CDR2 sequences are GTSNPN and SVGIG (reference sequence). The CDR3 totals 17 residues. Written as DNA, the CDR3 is TGTGCCTGGAGCGTCCGGACAGCCTTTGAACAAACCTACGAGCAGTACTTC. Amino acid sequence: CAWSVRTAFEQTYEQYF.

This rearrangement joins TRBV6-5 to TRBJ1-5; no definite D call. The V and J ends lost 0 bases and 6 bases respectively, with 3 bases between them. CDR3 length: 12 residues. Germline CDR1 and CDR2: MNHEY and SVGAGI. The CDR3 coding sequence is TGTGCCAGCAGTTACTCGGGTCAGCCCCAGCATTTT. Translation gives CASSYSGQPQHF.

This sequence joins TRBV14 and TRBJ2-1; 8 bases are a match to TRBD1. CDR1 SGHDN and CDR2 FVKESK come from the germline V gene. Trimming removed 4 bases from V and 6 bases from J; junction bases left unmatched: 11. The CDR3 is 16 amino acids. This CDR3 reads CASSRHRTGTINEQFF. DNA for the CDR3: TGTGCCAGCAGCCGTCATAGGACAGGGACAATCAATGAGCAGTTCTTC. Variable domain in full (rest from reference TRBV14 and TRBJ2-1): EAGVTQFPSHSVIEKGQTVTLRCDPISGHDNLYWYRRVMGKEIKFLLHFVKESKQDESGMPNNRFLAERTGGTYSTLKVQPAELEDSGVYFCASSRHRTGTINEQFFGPGTRLTVL.

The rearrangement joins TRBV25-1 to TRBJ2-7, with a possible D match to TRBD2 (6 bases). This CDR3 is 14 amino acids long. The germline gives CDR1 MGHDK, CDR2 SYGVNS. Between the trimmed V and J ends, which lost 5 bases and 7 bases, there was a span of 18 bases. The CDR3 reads CASSIQGGMSEQYF. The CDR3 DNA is TGTGCCAGCAGTATTCAAGGCGGGATGTCGGAGCAGTACTTC.

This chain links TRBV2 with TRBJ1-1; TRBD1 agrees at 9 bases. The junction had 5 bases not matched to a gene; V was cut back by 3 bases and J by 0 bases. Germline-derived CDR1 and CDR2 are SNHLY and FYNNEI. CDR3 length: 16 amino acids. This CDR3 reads CASSEGRTGVNTEAFF. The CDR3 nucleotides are TGTGCCAGCAGTGAGGGTAGGACAGGGGTGAACACTGAAGCTTTCTTT.

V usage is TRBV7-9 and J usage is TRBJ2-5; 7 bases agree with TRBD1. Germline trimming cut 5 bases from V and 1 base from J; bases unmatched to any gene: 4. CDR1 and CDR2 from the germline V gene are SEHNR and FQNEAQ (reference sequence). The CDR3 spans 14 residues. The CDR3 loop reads CASSPDRAQETQYF. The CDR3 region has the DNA TGTGCCAGCAGCCCTGACAGGGCCCAAGAGACCCAGTACTTC.

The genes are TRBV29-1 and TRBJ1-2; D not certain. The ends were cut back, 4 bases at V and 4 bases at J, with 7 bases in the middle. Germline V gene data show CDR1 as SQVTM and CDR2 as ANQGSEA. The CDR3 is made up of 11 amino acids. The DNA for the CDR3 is TGCAGCGTTGTGACGGTCTATGGCTACACCTTC. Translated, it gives CSVVTVYGYTF.

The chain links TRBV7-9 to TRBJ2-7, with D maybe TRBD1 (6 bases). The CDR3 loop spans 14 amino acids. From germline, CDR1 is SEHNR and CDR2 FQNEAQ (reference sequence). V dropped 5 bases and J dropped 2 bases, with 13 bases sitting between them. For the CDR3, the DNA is TGTGCCAGCAGCGAGAGTGGACAGCCCTACGAGCAGTACTTC. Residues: CASSESGQPYEQYF.

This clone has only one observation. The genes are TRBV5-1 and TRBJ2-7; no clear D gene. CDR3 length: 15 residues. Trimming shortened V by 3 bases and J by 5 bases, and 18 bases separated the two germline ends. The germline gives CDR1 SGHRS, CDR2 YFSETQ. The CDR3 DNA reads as TGCGCCAGCAGCTCCGACGGCCCCTTAATACACGAGCAGTACTTC. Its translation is CASSSDGPLIHEQYF.

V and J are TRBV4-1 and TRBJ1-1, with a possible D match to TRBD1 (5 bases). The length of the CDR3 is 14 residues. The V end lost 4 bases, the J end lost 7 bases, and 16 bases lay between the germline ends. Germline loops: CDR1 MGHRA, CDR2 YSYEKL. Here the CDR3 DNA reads TGCGCCAGCAGCCCCATCGAGGGGAATATTGAAGCTTTCTTT. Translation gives CASSPIEGNIEAFF.

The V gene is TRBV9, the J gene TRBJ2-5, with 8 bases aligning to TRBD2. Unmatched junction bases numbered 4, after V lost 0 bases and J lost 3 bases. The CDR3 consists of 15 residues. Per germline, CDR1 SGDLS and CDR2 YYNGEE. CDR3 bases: TGTGCCAGCAGCGTAGTTAGCGGGATTAAAGAGACCCAGTACTTC. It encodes CASSVVSGIKETQYF.

The CDR3 nucleotides read TGTGCCAGCAGCCAAGATTTGGGACTAGTAGATAATGAGCAGTTCTTC. It codes for CASSQDLGLVDNEQFF. The J gene is TRBJ2-1, the V gene TRBV14; 8 bases match TRBD2. The CDR3 has 16 amino acids. J was trimmed by 7 bases and V by 0 bases; bases with no gene match: 8. Germline V gene sequence: CDR1 SGHDN, CDR2 FVKESK.